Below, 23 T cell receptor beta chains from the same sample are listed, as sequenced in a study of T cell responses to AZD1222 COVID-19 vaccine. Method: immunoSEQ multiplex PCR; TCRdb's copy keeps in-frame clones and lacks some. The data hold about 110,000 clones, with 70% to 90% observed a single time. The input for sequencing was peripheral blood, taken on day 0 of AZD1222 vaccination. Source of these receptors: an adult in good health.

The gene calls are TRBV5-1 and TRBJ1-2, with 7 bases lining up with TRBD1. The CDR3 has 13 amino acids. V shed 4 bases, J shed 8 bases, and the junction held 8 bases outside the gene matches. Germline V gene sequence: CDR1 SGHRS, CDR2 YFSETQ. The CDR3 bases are TGCGCCAGCAGCCTGCAGGGGGACATAGGCTACACCTTC. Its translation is CASSLQGDIGYTF.

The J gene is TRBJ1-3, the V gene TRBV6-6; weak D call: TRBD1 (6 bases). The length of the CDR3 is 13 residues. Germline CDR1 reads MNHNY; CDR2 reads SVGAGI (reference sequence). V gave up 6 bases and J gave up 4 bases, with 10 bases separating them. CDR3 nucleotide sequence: TGTGCCAGCAGCCGAGGGGGGGGAAACACCATATATTTT. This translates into CASSRGGGNTIYF.

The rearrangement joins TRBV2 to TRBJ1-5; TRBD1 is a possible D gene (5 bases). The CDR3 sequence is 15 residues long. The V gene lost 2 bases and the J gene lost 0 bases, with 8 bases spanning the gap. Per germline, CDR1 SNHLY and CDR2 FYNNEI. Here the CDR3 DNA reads TGTGCCAGCAGTGAAAAGGGGTATAGCAATCAGCCCCAGCATTTT. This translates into CASSEKGYSNQPQHF.

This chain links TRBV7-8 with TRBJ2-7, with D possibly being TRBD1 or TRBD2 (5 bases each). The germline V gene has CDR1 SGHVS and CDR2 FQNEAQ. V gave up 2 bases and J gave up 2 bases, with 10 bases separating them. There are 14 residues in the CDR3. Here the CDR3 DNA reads TGTGCCAGCAGCTTAACTGGGGGTACCTACGAGCAGTACTTC. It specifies CASSLTGGTYEQYF.

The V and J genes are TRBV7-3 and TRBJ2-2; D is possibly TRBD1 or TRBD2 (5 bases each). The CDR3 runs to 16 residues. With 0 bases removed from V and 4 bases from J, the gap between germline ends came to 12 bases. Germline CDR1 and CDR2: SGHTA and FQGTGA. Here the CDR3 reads CASSLTLGRTTGELFF. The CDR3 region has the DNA TGTGCCAGCAGCTTAACCCTGGGACGGACCACCGGGGAGCTGTTTTTT.

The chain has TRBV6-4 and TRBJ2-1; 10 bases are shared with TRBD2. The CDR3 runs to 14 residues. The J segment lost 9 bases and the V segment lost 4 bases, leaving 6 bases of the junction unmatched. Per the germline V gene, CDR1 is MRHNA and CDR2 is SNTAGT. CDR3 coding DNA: TGTGCCAGCAGTGCTCTAGCGGGAGTCGGTGAGCAGTTCTTC. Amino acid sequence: CASSALAGVGEQFF.

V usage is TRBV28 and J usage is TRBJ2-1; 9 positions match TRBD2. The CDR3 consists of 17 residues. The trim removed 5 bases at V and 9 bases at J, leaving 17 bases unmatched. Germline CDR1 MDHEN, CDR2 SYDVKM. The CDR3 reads CASSLNPMGGRAGEQFF. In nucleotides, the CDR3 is TGTGCCAGCAGTCTCAACCCGATGGGCGGGAGGGCCGGTGAGCAGTTCTTC.

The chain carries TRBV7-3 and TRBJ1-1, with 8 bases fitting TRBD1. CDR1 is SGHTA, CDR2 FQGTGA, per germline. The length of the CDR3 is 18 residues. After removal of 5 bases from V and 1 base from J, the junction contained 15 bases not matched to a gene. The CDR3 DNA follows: TGTGCCAGCAGCCGTTTACCAGGGGGCGCAAACCCGAACACTGAAGCTTTCTTT. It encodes CASSRLPGGANPNTEAFF.

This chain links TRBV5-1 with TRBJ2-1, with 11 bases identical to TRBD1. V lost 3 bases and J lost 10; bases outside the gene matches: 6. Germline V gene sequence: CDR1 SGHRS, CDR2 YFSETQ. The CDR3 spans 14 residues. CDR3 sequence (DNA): TGCGCCAGCAGCTCAAGGACAGGGGGCGAGGAGCAGTTCTTC. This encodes CASSSRTGGEEQFF.

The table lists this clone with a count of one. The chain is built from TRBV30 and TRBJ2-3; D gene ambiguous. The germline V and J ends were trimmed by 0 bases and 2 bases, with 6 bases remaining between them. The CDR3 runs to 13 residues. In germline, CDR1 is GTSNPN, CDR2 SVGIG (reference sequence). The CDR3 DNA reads TGTGCCTGGAGTGTTCCGGCCACAGATACGCAGTATTTT. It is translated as CAWSVPATDTQYF.

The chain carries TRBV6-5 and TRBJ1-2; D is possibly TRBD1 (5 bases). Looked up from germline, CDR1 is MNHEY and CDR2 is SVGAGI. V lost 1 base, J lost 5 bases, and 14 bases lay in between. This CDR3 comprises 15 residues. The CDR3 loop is CASSYYAGTEYGYTF. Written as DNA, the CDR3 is TGTGCCAGCAGTTACTACGCAGGGACTGAGTATGGCTACACCTTC.

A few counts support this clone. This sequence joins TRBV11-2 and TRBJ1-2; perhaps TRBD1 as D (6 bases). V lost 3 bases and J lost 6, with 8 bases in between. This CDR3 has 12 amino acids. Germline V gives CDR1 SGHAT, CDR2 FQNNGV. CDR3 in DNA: TGTGCCAGCAGCTTTCGACAGGATGGCTACACCTTC. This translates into CASSFRQDGYTF.

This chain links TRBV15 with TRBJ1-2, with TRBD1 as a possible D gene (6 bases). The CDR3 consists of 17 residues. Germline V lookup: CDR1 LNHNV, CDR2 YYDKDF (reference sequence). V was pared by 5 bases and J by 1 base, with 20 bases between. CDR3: CATSSPWRGAVNYGYTF. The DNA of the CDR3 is TGTGCCACCAGCTCTCCCTGGCGGGGGGCGGTTAACTATGGCTACACCTTC.

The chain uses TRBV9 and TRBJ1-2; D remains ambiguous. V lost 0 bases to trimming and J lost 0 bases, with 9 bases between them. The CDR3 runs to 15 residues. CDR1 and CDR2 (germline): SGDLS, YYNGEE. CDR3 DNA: TGTGCCAGCAGCGTAGGGACGGCCCCTAACTATGGCTACACCTTC. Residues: CASSVGTAPNYGYTF.

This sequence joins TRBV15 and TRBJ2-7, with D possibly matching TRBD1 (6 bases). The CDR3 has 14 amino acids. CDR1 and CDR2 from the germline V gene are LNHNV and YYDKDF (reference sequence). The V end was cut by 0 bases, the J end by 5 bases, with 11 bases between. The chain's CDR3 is CATSRERGSHEQYF. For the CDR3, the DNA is TGTGCCACCAGCAGAGAGAGGGGGAGCCACGAGCAGTACTTC.

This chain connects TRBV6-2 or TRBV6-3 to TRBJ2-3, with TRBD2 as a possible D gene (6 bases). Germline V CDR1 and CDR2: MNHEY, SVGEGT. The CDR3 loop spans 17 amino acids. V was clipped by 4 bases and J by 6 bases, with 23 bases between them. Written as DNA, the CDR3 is TGTGCCAGCAGTTCCCGGGAGAGGCAGGCGACGAGGGATACGCAGTATTTT. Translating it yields CASSSRERQATRDTQYF.

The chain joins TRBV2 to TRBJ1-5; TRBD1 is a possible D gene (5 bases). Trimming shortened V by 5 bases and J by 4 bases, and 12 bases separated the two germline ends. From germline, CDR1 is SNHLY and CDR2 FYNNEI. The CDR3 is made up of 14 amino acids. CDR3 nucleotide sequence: TGTGCCAGCAGTTATTCAGGGTTTAATCAGCCCCAGCATTTT. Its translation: CASSYSGFNQPQHF.

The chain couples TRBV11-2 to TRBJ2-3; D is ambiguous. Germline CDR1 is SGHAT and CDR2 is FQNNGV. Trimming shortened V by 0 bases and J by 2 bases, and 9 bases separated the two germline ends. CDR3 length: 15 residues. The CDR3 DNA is TGTGCCAGCAGCTTAGAGTGGACCCCCACAGATACGCAGTATTTT. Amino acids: CASSLEWTPTDTQYF.

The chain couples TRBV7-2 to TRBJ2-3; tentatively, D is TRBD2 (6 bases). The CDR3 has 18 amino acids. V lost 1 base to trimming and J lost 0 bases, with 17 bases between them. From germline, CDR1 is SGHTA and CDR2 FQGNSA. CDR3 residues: CASSLGLFSGASTDTQYF. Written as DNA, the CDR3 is TGTGCCAGCAGCTTAGGTCTATTTAGCGGAGCTAGCACAGATACGCAGTATTTT.

The CDR3 here is CASSRTRMVGELFF. CDR3 nucleotides: TGTGCCAGCAGCCGTACCCGAATGGTCGGGGAGCTGTTTTTT. V usage is TRBV6-5 and J usage is TRBJ2-2; D is unclear. Germline V lookup: CDR1 MNHEY, CDR2 SVGAGI. The CDR3 consists of 14 residues. Deletions cut 6 bases from V and 7 bases from J, with 15 bases between.

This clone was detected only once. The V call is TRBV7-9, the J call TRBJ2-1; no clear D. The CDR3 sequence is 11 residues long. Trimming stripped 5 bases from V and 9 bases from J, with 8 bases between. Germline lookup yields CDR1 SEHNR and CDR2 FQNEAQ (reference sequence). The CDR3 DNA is TGTGCCAGCAGCACAAAAACTGAGCAGTTCTTC. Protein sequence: CASSTKTEQFF.

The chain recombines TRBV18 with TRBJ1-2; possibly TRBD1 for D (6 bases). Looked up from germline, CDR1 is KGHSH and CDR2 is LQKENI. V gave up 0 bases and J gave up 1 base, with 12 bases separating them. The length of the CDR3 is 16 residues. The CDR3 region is CASSPPNRVSNYGYTF. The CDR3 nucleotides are TGTGCCAGCTCACCACCGAACAGGGTCAGTAACTATGGCTACACCTTC.

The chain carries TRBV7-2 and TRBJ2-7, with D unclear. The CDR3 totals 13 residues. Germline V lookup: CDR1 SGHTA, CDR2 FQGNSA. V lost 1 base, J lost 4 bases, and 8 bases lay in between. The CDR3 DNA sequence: TGTGCCAGCAGCTTAGGGACCACGTACGAGCAGTACTTC. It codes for CASSLGTTYEQYF.